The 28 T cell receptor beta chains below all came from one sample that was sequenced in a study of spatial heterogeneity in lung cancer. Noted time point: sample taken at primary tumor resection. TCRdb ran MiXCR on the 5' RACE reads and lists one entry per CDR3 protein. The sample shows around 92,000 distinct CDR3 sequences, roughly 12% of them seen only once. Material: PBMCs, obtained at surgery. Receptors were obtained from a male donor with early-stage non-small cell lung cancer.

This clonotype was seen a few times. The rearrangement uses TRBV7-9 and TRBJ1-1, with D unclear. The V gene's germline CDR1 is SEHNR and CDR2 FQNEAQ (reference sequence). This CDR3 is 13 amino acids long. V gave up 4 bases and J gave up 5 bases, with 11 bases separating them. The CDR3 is CASSSPYETEAFF. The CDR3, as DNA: TGTGCCAGCAGCTCCCCGTATGAAACTGAAGCTTTCTTT.

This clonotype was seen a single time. As DNA, the CDR3 is TGTGCCAGCTCACCAGGGGCCCTGCGCGAGCAGTACTTC. Translated: CASSPGALREQYF. The chain is built from TRBV18 and TRBJ2-7, with a tentative D call TRBD1 (5 bases). The germline V and J ends were trimmed by 2 bases and 6 bases, with 11 bases remaining between them. Germline V gives CDR1 KGHSH, CDR2 LQKENI. CDR3 length: 13 residues.

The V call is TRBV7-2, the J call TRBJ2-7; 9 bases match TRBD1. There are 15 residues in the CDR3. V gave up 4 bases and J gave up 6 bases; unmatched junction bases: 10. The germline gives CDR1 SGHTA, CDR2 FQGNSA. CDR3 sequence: CASSSKRDRVGEQYF. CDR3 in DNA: TGTGCCAGCAGCTCCAAAAGGGACAGGGTGGGCGAGCAGTACTTC.

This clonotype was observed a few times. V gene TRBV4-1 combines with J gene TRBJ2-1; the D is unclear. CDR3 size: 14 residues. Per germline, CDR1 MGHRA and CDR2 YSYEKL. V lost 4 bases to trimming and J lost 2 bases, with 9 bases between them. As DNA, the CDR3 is TGCGCCAGCAGCCTGTCTCTAGCCTACAATGAGCAGTTCTTC. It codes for CASSLSLAYNEQFF.

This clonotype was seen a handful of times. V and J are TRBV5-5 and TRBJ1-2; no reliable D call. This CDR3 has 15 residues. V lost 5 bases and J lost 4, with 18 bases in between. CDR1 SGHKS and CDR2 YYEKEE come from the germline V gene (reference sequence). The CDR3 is CASSQNTYPTYGYTF. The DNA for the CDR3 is TGTGCCAGCAGTCAAAACACCTATCCGACCTATGGCTACACCTTC.

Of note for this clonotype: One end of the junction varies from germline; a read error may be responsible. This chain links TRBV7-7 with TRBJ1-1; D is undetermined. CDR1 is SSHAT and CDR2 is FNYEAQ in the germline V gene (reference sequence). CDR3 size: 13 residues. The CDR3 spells CASSSSTDTEAFF. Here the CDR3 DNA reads TGTGCTAGCAGCTCCAGTACGGACACTGAAGCTTTCTTT.

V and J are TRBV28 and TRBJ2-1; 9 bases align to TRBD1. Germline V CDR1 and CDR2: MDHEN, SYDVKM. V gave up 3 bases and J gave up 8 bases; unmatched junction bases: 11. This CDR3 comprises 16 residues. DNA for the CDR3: TGTGCCAGCAGTTTTCTGGGACAGGGTATTCGGGATGAGCAGTTCTTC. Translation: CASSFLGQGIRDEQFF. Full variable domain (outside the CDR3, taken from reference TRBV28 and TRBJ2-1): DVKVTQSSRYLVKRTGEKVFLECVQDMDHENMFWYRQDPGLGLRLIYFSYDVKMKEKGDIPEGYSVSREKKERFSLILESASTNQTSMYLCASSFLGQGIRDEQFFGPGTRLTVL.

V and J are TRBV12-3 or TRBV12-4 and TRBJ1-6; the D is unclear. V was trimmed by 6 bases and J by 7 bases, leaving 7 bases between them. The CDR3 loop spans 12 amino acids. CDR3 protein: CASRPGNSPLHF. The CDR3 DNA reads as TGTGCCAGCAGGCCCGGGAATTCACCCCTCCACTTT.

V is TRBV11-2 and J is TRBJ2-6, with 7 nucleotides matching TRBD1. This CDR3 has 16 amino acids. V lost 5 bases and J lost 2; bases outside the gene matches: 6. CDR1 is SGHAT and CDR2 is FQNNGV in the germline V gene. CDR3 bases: TGTGCCAGCAGCCTGGACAGGAAGACTGGGGCCAACGTCCTGACTTTC. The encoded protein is CASSLDRKTGANVLTF.

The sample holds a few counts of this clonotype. The CDR3: CASRSTGDHPNEKLFF. The DNA for the CDR3 is TGCGCCAGCAGATCGACAGGGGATCATCCTAATGAAAAACTGTTTTTT. V is TRBV5-1 and J is TRBJ1-4, with 8 bases identical to TRBD1. This CDR3 region has 16 residues. Germline assignment: CDR1 SGHRS and CDR2 YFSETQ. Trimming at V came to 5 bases and at J to 3 bases, leaving 9 bases not matched to a gene.

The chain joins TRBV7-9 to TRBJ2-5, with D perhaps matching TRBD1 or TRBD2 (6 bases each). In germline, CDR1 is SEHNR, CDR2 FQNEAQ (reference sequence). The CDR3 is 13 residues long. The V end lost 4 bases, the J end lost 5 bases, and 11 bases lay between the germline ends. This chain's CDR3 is CASSSGGGETQYF. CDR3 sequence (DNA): TGTGCCAGCAGCTCCGGGGGCGGGGAGACCCAGTACTTC.

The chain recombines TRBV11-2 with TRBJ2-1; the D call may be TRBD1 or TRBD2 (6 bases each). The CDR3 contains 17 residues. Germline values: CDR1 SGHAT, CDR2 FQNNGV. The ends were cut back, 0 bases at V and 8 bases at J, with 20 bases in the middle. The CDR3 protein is CASSLDPPGAPPDEQFF. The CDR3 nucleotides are TGTGCCAGCAGCTTAGATCCCCCGGGGGCTCCGCCGGATGAGCAGTTCTTC.

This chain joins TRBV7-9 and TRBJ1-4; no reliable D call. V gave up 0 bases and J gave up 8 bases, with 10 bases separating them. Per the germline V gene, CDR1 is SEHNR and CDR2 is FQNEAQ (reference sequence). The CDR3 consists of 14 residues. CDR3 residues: CASSLATATEKLFF. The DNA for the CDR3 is TGTGCCAGCAGCTTAGCGACGGCGACAGAAAAACTGTTTTTT.

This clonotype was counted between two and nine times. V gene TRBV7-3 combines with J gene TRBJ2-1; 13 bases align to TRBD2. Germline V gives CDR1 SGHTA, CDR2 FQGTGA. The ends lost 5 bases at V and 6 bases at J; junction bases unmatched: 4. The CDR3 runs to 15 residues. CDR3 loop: CASSQGLAGTNEQFF. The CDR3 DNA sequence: TGTGCCAGCAGCCAGGGACTAGCGGGGACCAATGAGCAGTTCTTC.

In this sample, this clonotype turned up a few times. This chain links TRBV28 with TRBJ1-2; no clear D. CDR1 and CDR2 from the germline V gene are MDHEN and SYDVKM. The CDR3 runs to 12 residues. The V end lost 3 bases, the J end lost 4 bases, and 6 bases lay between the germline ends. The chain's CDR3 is CASSFGSYGYTF. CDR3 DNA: TGTGCCAGCAGTTTCGGCAGCTATGGCTACACCTTC.

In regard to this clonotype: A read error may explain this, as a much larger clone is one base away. The CDR3 sequence is CASSHPRRGPTRNEQFF. CDR3 DNA: TGTGCCAGCAGTCACCCGAGACGGGGTCCGACAAGAAATGAGCAGTTCTTC. The gene calls are TRBV6-2 or TRBV6-3 and TRBJ2-1, with D perhaps matching TRBD2 (5 bases). Germline loops: CDR1 MNHEY, CDR2 SVGEGT. V lost 5 bases and J lost 7, with 24 bases in between. The CDR3 totals 17 residues.

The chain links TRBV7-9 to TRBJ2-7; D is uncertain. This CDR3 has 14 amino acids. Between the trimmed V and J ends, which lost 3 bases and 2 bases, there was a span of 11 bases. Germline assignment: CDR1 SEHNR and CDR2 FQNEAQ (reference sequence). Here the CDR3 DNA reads TGTGCCAGCAGCTTTTCCGGGTCCACCTACGAGCAGTACTTC. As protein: CASSFSGSTYEQYF.

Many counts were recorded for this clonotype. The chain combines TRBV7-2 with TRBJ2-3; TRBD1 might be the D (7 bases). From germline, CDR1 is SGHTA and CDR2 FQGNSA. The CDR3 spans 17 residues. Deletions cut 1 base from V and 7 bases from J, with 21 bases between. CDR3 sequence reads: CASSLGDSQRGRHTQYF. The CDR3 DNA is TGTGCCAGCAGCTTAGGGGACTCTCAGAGGGGGCGGCATACGCAGTATTTT. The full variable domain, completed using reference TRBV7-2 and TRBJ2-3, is GAGVSQSPSNKVTEKGKDVELRCDPISGHTALYWYRQSLGQGLEFLIYFQGNSAPDKSGLPSDRFSAERTGGSVSTLTIQRTQQEDSAVYLCASSLGDSQRGRHTQYFGPGTRLTVL.

CDR3: CSVEGIHRAAADEQYF. The DNA of the CDR3 is TGCAGCGTTGAAGGGATCCACAGGGCCGCAGCTGACGAGCAGTACTTC. V usage is TRBV29-1 and J usage is TRBJ2-7, with D perhaps TRBD1 (6 bases). The germline CDR1 and CDR2 sequences are SQVTM and ANQGSEA. V gave up 1 base and J gave up 5 bases, with 21 bases separating them. The CDR3 is 16 residues long.

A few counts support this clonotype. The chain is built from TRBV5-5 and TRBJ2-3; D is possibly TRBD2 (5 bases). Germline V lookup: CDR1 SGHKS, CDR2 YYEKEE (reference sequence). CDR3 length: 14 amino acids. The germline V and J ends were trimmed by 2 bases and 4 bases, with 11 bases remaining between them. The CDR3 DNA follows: TGTGCCAGCAGCTTTACTCGGGAAGCAGATACGCAGTATTTT. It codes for CASSFTREADTQYF. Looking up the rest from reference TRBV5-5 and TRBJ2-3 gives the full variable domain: DAGVTQSPTHLIKTRGQQVTLRCSPISGHKSVSWYQQVLGQGPQFIFQYYEKEERGRGNFPDRFSARQFPNYSSELNVNALLLGDSALYLCASSFTREADTQYFGPGTRLTVL.

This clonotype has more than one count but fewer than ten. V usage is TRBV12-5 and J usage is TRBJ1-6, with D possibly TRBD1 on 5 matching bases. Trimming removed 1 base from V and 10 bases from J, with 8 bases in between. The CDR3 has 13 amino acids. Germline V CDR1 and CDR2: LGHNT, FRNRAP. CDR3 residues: CASGLEEGSPLHF. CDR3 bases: TGTGCTAGTGGTTTGGAAGAGGGGTCACCCCTCCACTTT.

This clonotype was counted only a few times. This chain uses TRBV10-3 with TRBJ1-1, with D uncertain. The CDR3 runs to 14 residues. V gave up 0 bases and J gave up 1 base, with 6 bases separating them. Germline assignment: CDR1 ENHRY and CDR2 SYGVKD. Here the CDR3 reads CAISESWENTEAFF. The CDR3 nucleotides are TGTGCCATCAGTGAGTCCTGGGAGAACACTGAAGCTTTCTTT.

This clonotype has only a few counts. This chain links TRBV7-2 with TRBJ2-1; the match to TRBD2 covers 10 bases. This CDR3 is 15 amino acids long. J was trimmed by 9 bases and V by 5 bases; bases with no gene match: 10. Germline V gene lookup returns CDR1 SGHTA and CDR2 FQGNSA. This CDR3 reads CASSPTSGVLAEQFF. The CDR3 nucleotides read TGTGCCAGCAGCCCTACTAGCGGGGTCTTGGCTGAGCAGTTCTTC.

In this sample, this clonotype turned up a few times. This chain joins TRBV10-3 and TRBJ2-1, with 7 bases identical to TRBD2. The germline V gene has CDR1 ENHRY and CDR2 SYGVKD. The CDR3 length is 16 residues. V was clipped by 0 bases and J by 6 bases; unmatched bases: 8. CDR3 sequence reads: CAISESGAGAVNEQFF. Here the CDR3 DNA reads TGTGCCATCAGTGAGTCTGGGGCGGGAGCCGTCAATGAGCAGTTCTTC.

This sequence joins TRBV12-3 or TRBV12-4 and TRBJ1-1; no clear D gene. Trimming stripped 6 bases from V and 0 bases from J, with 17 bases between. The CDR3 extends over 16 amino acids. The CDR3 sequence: CASSFAPQSMNTEAFF. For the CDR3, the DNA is TGTGCCAGCAGCTTCGCACCCCAGAGTATGAACACTGAAGCTTTCTTT.

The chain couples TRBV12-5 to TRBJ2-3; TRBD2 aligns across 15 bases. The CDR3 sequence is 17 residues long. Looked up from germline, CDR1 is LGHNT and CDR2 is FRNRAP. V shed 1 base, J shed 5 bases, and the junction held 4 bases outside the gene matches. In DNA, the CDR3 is TGTGCTAGTGGTTTGGGATCGGGACTAGCGGGAGGAGATACGCAGTATTTT. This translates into CASGLGSGLAGGDTQYF.

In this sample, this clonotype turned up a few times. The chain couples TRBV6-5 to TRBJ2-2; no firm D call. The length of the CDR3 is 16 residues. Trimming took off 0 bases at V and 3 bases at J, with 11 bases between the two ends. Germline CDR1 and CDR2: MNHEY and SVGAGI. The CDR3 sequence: CASSYSAASYTGELFF. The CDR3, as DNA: TGTGCCAGCAGTTACTCGGCAGCATCTTACACCGGGGAGCTGTTTTTT.

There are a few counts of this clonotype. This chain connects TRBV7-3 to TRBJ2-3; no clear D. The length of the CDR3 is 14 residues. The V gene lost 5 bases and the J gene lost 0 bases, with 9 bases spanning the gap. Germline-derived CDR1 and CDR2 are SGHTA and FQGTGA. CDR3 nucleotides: TGTGCCAGCAGCGACGTGGGCAGCACAGATACGCAGTATTTT. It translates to CASSDVGSTDTQYF.